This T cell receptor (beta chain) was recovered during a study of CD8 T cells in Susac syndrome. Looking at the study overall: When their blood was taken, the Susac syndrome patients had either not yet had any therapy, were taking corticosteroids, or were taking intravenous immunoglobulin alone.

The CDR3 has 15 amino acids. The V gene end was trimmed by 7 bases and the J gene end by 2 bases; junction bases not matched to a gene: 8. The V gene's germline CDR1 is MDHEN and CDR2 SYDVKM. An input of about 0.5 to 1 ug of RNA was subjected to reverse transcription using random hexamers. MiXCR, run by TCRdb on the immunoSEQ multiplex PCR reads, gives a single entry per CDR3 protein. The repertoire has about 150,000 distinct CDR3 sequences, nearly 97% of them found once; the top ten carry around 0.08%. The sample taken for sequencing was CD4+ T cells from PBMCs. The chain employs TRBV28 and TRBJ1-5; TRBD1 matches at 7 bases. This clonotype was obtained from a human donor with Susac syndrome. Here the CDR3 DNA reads TGTGCCAGCAACCCGAGGGGGCAAGGCAATCAGCCCCAGCATTTT. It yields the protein CASNPRGQGNQPQHF.